Described below is a single TCR beta chain sequence and its context. Its antigen remains unknown. TCR beta libraries used 1.5 to 2.5 micrograms of genomic DNA from cryopreserved PBMCs. TCRdb's copy holds only in-frame clones and misses some; the assay was immunoSEQ multiplex PCR. Among about 130,000 clones, 75% to 85% were seen once, and the ten largest hold around 13%. The CDR3 totals 17 residues. With V trimmed by 5 bases and J by 7 bases, 14 bases remained unmatched. In germline, CDR1 is SGHVS, CDR2 FNYEAQ. The data originate from a study of cytotoxic CD8 clonotypes in ibrutinib-treated CLL. As for the study in general: Among patients, around 25 responded partially and 2 completely; some 15 then stayed remitted and some 12 progressed after median around 70 months.

Notes on the study in general: Clonality climbed at ibrutinib response, then dropped toward baseline at progression. Shared public clonotypes were rare, and on treatment they either got smaller or stayed the same.

This chain connects TRBV7-6 to TRBJ2-2, with 9 bases fitting TRBD1. This material consisted of PBMCs, taken after 12 months of ibrutinib treatment. This receptor was obtained from a human donor with chronic lymphocytic leukemia. CDR3 amino acids: CASSTISGTGILGELFF. The CDR3 bases are TGTGCCAGCAGCACCATCTCCGGGACAGGGATCCTCGGGGAGCTGTTTTTT.